This T cell receptor (beta chain) is drawn from a study of blood T cell repertoires in COVID-19. In the study overall: The United States, Italy and Spain provided the acute and convalescent COVID-19 samples. Sources were T cells, B-cell-depleted T cells, or PBMCs; the material itself was cDNA or gDNA.

Source study methods: Amplifying reference gene primers gave estimates of nucleated cell counts. TCRdb keeps only in-frame clones here, not all; method: immunoSEQ multiplex PCR. V and J calls and clone size are given by that table; D and trimming were obtained from the DNA. Among about 300,000 clones listed, roughly 88% were seen once. V was clipped by 5 bases and J by 2 bases, with 14 bases between them. Germline CDR1 and CDR2: LNHDA and SQIVND (reference sequence). The CDR3 is 15 residues long. V is TRBV19 and J is TRBJ2-3; no definite D call. This TCR derives from a woman in her twenties or thirties who had recovered from COVID-19. The material sequenced was peripheral blood. CDR3 sequence: CASSDDSLLTDTQYF. CDR3 in DNA: TGTGCCAGTAGTGACGACTCGCTTCTCACAGATACGCAGTATTTT.